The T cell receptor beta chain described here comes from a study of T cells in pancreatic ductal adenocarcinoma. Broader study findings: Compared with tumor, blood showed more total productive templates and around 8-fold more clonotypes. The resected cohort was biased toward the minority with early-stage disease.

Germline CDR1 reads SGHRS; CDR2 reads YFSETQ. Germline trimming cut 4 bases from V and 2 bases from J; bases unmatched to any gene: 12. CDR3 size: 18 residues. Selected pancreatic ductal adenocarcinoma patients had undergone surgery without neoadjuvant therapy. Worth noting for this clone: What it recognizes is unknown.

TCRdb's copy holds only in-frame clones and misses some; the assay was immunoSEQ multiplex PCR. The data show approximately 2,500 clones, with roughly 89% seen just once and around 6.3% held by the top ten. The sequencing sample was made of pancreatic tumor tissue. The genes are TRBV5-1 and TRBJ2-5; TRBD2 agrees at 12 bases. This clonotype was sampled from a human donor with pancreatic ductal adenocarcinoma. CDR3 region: CASSVKGGTSGSQETQYF. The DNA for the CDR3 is TGCGCCAGCAGCGTGAAGGGGGGGACTAGCGGGTCGCAAGAGACCCAGTACTTC.